This T cell receptor (beta chain) was observed in a study of PD-L1 blockade in urothelial cancer. As for the study in general: Patients took up atezolizumab in 2014 at 1,200 mg intravenously every 3 weeks. Peripheral blood specimens exhibited a median yield of 141,255 T cells. Study findings and constraints: Larger 3-week expansion of tumor-associated blood clones was seen in durable-benefit patients.

A note on this clone: The antigen is not known.

Trimming cost V 9 bases and J 4 bases; bases outside gene matches: 8. From germline, CDR1 is MNHNY and CDR2 SVGAGI (reference sequence). This CDR3 is 14 amino acids long. Time point in this sample: pretreatment peripheral blood. Pretreatment and on-treatment samples were taken, numbering 1 to 8 per patient. Sequenced by immunoSEQ multiplex PCR; TCRdb stores in-frame clones only, minus some. This table holds approximately 90,000 clones, approximately 81% found once. The sequence came from a man aged 55-75 years with urothelial cancer. The chain is built from TRBV6-6 and TRBJ1-5; 8 bases are shared with TRBD1. Sample: PBMCs, taken around atezolizumab (anti-PD-L1) treatment. CDR3: CASMRTGQNQPQHF. The CDR3, as DNA: TGTGCCAGTATGAGGACAGGGCAAAATCAGCCCCAGCATTTT.